The 8 T cell receptor beta chains below all came from one sample that was sequenced in a study of shared clonotypes between healthy human individuals. Some clones are missing from TCRdb's copy, which holds only in-frame ones; the method was immunoSEQ multiplex PCR. Of millions of clones in the sample, over 85% were seen once. The sequenced sample was naive CD4+ T cells sorted from blood. Subset given: CD45RA+ positively selected. The receptors shown here come from a man aged 18 to 30 in good health.

The chain uses TRBV10-3 and TRBJ1-5; D unresolved. V lost 4 bases to trimming and J lost 2 bases, with 27 bases between them. The germline V gene encodes CDR1 ENHRY and CDR2 SYGVKD. The CDR3 consists of 20 residues. As DNA, the CDR3 is TGTGCCATCAGTGGGTCTTTGGTAGGCCGGATTGATAGCGGCAATCAGCCCCAGCATTTT. Encoded protein: CAISGSLVGRIDSGNQPQHF.

The chain combines TRBV6-6 with TRBJ1-3; D gene ambiguous. In germline, CDR1 is MNHNY, CDR2 SVGAGI (reference sequence). The CDR3 runs to 14 residues. V was shortened by 2 bases and J by 3 bases, with 8 bases between the two germline ends. Here the CDR3 reads CASSYPQDGNTIYF. The CDR3 DNA sequence: TGTGCCAGCAGTTACCCCCAGGATGGAAACACCATATATTTT.

The J gene is TRBJ1-4, the V gene TRBV5-4; 7 nucleotides align to TRBD1. With 3 bases clipped from V and 1 base from J, the junction kept 12 bases outside the gene matches. Germline CDR1 and CDR2: SGHNT and YYREEE (reference sequence). This CDR3 has 18 amino acids. CDR3 bases: TGTGCCAGCAGCTACCAGGGCCGACAGGGCGTAACTAATGAAAAACTGTTTTTT. It specifies CASSYQGRQGVTNEKLFF.

The CDR3 spells CASSLRGQSNSPLHF. CDR3 nucleotides: TGTGCCAGCAGCTTAAGGGGACAGTCTAATTCACCCCTCCACTTT. The V gene is TRBV7-3, the J gene TRBJ1-6; TRBD1 matches at 7 bases. V gave up 1 base and J gave up 6 bases; unmatched junction bases: 3. This CDR3 has 15 amino acids. CDR1 SGHTA and CDR2 FQGTGA come from the germline V gene.

V gene TRBV2 combines with J gene TRBJ2-3; no reliable D call. Trimming pared 6 bases from V and 10 bases from J, leaving 14 bases between. Germline V gene data show CDR1 as SNHLY and CDR2 as FYNNEI. This CDR3 spans 12 amino acids. The CDR3, as DNA: TGTGCCAGCAGCATACCCGGTGAGGCGCAGTATTTT. It translates to CASSIPGEAQYF.

Points on this clone: Additional DNA sequences in this sample encode the identical CDR3. This chain connects TRBV7-9 to TRBJ2-7; 7 nucleotides align to TRBD1. The germline CDR1 and CDR2 sequences are SEHNR and FQNEAQ (reference sequence). Losses at the gene ends were 2 bases for V and 5 bases for J; bases not matched to a gene: 3. The CDR3 runs to 13 residues. CDR3 DNA sequence: TGTGCCAGCAGCTTACGACAGGGTGACGAGCAGTACTTC. Protein product: CASSLRQGDEQYF.

This sequence joins TRBV7-8 and TRBJ2-1; maybe TRBD2 (6 bases). The length of the CDR3 is 16 residues. Trimming cost V 1 base and J 4 bases, with 14 bases left between them. Germline V gene data show CDR1 as SGHVS and CDR2 as FQNEAQ. CDR3 amino acids: CASSLGRGKPYNEQFF. DNA for the CDR3: TGTGCCAGCAGCTTAGGTCGCGGGAAACCATACAATGAGCAGTTCTTC.

This sequence joins TRBV5-8 and TRBJ1-1; no clear D gene. Trimming pared 2 bases from V and 0 bases from J, leaving 14 bases between. This CDR3 has 16 amino acids. Germline V gene data show CDR1 as SGHTS and CDR2 as YDEGEE. The CDR3 DNA sequence: TGTGCCAGCAGCTTACGTTGGGATGTCATGAACACTGAAGCTTTCTTT. Translating gives CASSLRWDVMNTEAFF. The entire variable domain, with the rest obtained from reference TRBV5-8 and TRBJ1-1, is as follows: EAGVTQSPTHLIKTRGQQATLRCSPISGHTSVYWYQQALGLGLQFLLWYDEGEERNRGNFPPRFSGRQFPNYSSELNVNALELEDSALYLCASSLRWDVMNTEAFFGQGTRLTVV.